This TCR beta chain emerged from a study of shared clonotypes between healthy human individuals. This CDR3 has 13 residues. V was pared by 5 bases and J by 11 bases, with 15 bases between. CDR1 is SEHNR, CDR2 FQNEAQ, per germline (reference sequence). The run depth of the assay was deep. Profiling relied on immunoSEQ multiplex PCR, and the TCRdb table lists in-frame clones only, not all of them. The sample lists approximately 460,000 clones, 77% occurring once. This TCR was sampled from a woman aged 40 to 50 in good health. Some clones in this sample may be carry-over from other donors' samples. Sample: PBMCs. This chain links TRBV7-9 with TRBJ1-4, with D perhaps TRBD1 (5 bases). The CDR3 region is CASSVGPPGKLFF. CDR3 DNA sequence: TGTGCCAGCAGCGTCGGACCCCCAGGGAAACTGTTTTTT.